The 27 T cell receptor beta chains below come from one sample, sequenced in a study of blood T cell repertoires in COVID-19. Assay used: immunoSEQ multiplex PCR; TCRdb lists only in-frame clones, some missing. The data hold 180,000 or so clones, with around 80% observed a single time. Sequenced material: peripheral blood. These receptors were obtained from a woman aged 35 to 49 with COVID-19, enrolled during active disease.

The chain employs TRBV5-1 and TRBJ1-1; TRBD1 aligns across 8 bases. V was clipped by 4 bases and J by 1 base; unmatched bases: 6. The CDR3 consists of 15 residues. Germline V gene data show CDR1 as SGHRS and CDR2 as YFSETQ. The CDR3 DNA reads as TGCGCCAGCAGCCGCGACAGGGGCCGGAACACTGAAGCTTTCTTT. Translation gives CASSRDRGRNTEAFF.

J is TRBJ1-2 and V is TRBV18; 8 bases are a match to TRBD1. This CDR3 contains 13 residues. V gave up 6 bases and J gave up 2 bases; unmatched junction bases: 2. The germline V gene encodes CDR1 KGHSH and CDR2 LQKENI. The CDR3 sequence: CASSRDRNYGYTF. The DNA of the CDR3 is TGTGCCAGCTCTCGGGACAGGAACTATGGCTACACCTTC. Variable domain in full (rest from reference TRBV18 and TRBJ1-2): NAGVMQNPRHLVRRRGQEARLRCSPMKGHSHVYWYRQLPEEGLKFMVYLQKENIIDESGMPKERFSAEFPKEGPSILRIQQVVRGDSAAYFCASSRDRNYGYTFGSGTRLTVV.

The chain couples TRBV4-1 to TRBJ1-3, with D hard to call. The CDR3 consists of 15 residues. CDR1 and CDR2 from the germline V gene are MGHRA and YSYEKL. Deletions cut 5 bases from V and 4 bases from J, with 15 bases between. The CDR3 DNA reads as TGCGCCAGCAGCTTTAACGCCGAGGCCGGAAACACCATATATTTT. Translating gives CASSFNAEAGNTIYF.

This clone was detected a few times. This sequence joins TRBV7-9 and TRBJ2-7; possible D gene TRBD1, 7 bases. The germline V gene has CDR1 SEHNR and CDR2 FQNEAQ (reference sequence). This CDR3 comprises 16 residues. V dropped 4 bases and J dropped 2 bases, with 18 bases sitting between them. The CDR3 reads CASSSDQGGSAYEQYF. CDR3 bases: TGTGCCAGCAGCTCTGATCAGGGGGGTTCGGCCTACGAGCAGTACTTC.

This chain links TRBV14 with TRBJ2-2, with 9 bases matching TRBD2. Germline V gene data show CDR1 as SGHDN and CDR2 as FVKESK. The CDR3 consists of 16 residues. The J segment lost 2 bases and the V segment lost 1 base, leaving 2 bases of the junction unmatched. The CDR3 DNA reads TGTGCCAGCAGCCAAGTAGCGGGAGTAAACACCGGGGAGCTGTTTTTT. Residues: CASSQVAGVNTGELFF.

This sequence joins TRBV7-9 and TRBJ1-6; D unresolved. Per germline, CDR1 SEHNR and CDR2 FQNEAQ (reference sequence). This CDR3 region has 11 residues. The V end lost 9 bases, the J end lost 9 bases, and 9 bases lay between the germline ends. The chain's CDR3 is CASQSLSPLHF. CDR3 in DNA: TGTGCCAGTCAGTCCCTTTCACCCCTCCACTTT. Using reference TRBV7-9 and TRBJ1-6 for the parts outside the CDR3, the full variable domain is DTGVSQNPRHKITKRGQNVTFRCDPISEHNRLYWYRQTLGQGPEFLTYFQNEAQLEKSRLLSDRFSAERPKGSFSTLEIQRTEQGDSAMYLCASQSLSPLHFGNGTRLTVT.

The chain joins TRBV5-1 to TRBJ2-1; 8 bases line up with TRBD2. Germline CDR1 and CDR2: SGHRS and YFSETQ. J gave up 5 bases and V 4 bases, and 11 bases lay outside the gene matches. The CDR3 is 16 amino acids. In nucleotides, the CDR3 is TGCGCCAGCAGCCCGGGGACCGGACTAGCCCACAATGAGCAGTTCTTC. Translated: CASSPGTGLAHNEQFF.

CDR3 nucleotide sequence: TGTGCCAGCAGCTCGGGACAGTATAGCAATCAGCCCCAGCATTTT. As protein: CASSSGQYSNQPQHF. This chain joins TRBV7-9 and TRBJ1-5, with 7 bases identical to TRBD1. J gave up 0 bases and V 4 bases, and 3 bases lay outside the gene matches. This CDR3 contains 15 residues. Germline values: CDR1 SEHNR, CDR2 FQNEAQ (reference sequence).

DNA of the CDR3: TGTGCCACCAGCCAGGGGGCCTATTCACCCCTCCACTTT. This sequence encodes CATSQGAYSPLHF. The genes are TRBV24-1 and TRBJ1-6; 8 nucleotides match TRBD1. Trimming removed 7 bases from V and 8 bases from J; junction bases left unmatched: 3. The CDR3 spans 13 residues. Germline-derived CDR1 and CDR2 are KGHDR and SFDVKD.

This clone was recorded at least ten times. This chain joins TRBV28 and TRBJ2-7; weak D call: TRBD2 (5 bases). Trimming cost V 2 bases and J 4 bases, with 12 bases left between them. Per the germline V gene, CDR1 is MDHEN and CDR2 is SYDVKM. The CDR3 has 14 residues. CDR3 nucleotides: TGTGCCAGCAGTTTACGGGAAGCGGTGTACGAGCAGTACTTC. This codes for CASSLREAVYEQYF.

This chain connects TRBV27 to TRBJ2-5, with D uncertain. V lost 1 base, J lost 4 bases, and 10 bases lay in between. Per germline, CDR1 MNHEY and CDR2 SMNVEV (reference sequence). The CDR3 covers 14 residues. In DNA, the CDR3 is TGTGCCAGCAGTTTATTAGGTGCGGCAGAGACCCAGTACTTC. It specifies CASSLLGAAETQYF.

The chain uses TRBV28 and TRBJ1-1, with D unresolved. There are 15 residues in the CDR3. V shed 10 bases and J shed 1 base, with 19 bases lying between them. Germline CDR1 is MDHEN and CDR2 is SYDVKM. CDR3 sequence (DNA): TGTGCCACCGCGCCCCACGGGAACGGGAACACTGAAGCTTTCTTT. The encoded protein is CATAPHGNGNTEAFF.

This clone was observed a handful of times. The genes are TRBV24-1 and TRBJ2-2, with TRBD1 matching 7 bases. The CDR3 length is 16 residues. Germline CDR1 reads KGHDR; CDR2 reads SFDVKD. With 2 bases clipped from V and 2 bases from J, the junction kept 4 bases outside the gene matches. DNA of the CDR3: TGTGCCACCAGTGATTCCGGGACAGACAACACCGGGGAGCTGTTTTTT. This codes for CATSDSGTDNTGELFF.

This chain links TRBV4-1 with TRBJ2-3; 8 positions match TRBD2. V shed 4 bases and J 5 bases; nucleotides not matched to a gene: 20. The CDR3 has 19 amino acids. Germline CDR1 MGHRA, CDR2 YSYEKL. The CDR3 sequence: CASSLQPSGGSGVVDTQYF. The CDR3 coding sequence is TGCGCCAGCAGCCTCCAGCCAAGCGGCGGTAGCGGGGTTGTAGATACGCAGTATTTT.

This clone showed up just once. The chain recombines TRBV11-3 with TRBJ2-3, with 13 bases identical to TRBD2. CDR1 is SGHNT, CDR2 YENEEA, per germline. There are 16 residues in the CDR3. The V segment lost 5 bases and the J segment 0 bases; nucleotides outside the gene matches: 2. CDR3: CASSRGLAGSTDTQYF. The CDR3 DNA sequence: TGTGCCAGCAGCCGGGGACTAGCGGGGAGCACAGATACGCAGTATTTT. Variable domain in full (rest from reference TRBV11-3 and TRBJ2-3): EAGVVQSPRYKIIEKKQPVAFWCNPISGHNTLYWYLQNLGQGPELLIRYENEEAVDDSQLPKDRFSAERLKGVDSTLKIQPAELGDSAVYLCASSRGLAGSTDTQYFGPGTRLTVL.

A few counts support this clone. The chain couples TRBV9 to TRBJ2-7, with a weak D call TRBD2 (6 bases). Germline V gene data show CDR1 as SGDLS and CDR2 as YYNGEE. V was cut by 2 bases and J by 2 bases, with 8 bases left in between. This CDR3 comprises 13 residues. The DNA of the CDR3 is TGTGCCAGCAGCGTCCGGGGGACCTACGAGCAGTACTTC. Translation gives CASSVRGTYEQYF. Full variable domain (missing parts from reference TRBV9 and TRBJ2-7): DSGVTQTPKHLITATGQRVTLRCSPRSGDLSVYWYQQSLDQGLQFLIQYYNGEERAKGNILERFSAQQFPDLHSELNLSSLELGDSALYFCASSVRGTYEQYFGPGTRLTVT.

Written as DNA, the CDR3 is TGCGCCAGCAGCTGGGGAGGTAGCGGCGAAAATGAGCAGTTCTTC. This gives the protein CASSWGGSGENEQFF. The rearrangement links TRBV5-1 to TRBJ2-1; D may be TRBD2 (6 bases). The germline V and J ends were trimmed by 3 bases and 7 bases, with 17 bases remaining between them. The germline CDR1 and CDR2 sequences are SGHRS and YFSETQ. The CDR3 totals 15 residues.

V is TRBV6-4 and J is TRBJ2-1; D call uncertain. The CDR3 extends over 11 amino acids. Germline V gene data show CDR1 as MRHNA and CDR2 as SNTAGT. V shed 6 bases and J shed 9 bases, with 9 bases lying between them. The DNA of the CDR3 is TGTGCCAGCAGGGGTAGGAGTGAGCAGTTCTTC. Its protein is CASRGRSEQFF.

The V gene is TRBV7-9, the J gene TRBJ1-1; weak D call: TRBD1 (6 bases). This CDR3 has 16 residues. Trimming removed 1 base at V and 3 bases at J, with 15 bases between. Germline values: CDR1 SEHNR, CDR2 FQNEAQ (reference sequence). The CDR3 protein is CASSLEFRGSYTEAFF. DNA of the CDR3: TGTGCCAGCAGCTTAGAGTTCAGGGGCTCGTACACTGAAGCTTTCTTT.

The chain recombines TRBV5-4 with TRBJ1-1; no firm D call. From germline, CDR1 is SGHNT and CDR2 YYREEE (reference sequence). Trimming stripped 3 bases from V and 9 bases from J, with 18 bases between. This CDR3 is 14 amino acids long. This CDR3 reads CASSYGSGGRQAFF. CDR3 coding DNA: TGTGCCAGCAGCTATGGGTCAGGAGGCCGGCAAGCTTTCTTT.

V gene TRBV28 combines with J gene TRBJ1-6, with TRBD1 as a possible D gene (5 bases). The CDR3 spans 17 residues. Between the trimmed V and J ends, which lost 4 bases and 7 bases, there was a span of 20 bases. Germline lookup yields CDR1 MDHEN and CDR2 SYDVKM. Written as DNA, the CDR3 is TGTGCCAGCAGTTCCCCTGGCTCCGCCGGGGGGAATTCACCCCTCCACTTT. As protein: CASSSPGSAGGNSPLHF. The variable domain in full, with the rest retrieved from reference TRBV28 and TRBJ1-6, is DVKVTQSSRYLVKRTGEKVFLECVQDMDHENMFWYRQDPGLGLRLIYFSYDVKMKEKGDIPEGYSVSREKKERFSLILESASTNQTSMYLCASSSPGSAGGNSPLHFGNGTRLTVT.

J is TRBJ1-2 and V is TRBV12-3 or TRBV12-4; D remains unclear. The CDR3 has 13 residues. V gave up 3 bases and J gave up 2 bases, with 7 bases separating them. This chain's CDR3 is CASSFDGNYGYTF. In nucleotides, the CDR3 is TGTGCCAGCAGTTTCGACGGGAACTATGGCTACACCTTC.

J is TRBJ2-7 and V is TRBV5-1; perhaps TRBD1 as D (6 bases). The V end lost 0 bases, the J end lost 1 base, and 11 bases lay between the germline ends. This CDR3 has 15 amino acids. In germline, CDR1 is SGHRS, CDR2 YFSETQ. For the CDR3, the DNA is TGCGCCAGCAGCTTGGAATCTAGGGGGTCCTACGAGCAGTACTTC. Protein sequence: CASSLESRGSYEQYF.

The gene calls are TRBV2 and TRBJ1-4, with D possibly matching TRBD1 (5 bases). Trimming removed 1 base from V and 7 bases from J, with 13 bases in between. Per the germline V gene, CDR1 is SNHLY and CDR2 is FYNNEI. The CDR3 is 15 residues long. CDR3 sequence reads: CASSEGNRGGEKLFF. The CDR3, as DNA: TGTGCCAGCAGTGAAGGCAACCGCGGGGGTGAAAAACTGTTTTTT.

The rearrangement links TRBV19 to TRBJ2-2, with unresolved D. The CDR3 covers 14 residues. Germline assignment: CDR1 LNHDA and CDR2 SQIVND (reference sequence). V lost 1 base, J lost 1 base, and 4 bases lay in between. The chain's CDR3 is CASSIGLNTGELFF. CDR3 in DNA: TGTGCCAGTAGTATAGGGCTGAACACCGGGGAGCTGTTTTTT.

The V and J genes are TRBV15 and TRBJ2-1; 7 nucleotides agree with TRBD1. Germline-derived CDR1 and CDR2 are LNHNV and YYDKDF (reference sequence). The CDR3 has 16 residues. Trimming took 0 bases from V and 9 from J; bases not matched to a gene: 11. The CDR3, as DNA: TGTGCCACCAGCAGAGAAAGGACAGGTGGCGGATCTGAGCAGTTCTTC. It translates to CATSRERTGGGSEQFF.

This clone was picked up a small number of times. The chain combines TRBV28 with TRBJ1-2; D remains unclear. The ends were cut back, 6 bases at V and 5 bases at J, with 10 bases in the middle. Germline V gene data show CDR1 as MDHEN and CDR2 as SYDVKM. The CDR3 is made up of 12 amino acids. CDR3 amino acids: CASRQEQYGYTF. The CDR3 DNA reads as TGTGCCAGCAGGCAAGAGCAATATGGCTACACCTTC.